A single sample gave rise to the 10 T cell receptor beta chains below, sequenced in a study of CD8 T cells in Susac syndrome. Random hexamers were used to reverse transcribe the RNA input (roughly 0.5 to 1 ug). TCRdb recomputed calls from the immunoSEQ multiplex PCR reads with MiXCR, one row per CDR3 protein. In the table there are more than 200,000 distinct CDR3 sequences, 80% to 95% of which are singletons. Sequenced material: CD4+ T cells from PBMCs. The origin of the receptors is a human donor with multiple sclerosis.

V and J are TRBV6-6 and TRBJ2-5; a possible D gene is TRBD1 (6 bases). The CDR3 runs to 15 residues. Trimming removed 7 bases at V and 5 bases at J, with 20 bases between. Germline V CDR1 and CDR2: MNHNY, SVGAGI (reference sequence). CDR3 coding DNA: TGTGCCAGCACCAGCATCCAGGGGCGAGGGGAGACCCAGTACTTC. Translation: CASTSIQGRGETQYF.

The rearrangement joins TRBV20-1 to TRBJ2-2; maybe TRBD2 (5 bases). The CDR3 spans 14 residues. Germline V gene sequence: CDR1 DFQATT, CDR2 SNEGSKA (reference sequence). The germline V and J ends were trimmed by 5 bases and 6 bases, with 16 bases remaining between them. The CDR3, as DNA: TGCAGTGCTGCCGGGATAGCTGAGGCCGGGGAGCTGTTTTTT. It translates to CSAAGIAEAGELFF.

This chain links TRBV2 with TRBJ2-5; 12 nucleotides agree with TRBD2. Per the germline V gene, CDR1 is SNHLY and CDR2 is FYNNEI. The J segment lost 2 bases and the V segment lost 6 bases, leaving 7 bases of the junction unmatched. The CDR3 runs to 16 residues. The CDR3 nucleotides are TGTGCCAGCAGGGGGCTAGCGGGGGGGCTTCAAGAGACCCAGTACTTC. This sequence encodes CASRGLAGGLQETQYF.

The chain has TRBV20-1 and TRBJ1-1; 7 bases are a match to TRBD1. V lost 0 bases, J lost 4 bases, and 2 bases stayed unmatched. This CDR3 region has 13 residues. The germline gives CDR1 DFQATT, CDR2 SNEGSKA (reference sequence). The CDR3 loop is CSAREDRVTEAFF. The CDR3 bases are TGCAGTGCTAGAGAAGACAGGGTCACTGAAGCTTTCTTT.

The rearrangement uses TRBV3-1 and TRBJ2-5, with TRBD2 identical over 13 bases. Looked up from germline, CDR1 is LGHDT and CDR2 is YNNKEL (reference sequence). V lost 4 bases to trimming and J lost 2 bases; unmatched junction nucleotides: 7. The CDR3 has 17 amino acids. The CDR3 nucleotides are TGTGCCAGCAGCCGATGGACTAGCGGGGGCCCACAAGAGACCCAGTACTTC. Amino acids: CASSRWTSGGPQETQYF.

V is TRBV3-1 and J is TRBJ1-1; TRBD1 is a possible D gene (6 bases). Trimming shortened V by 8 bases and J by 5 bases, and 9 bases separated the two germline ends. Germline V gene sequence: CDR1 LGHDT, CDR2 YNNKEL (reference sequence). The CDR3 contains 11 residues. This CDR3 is CASEGVTEAFF. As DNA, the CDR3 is TGTGCCAGCGAGGGGGTTACTGAAGCTTTCTTT.

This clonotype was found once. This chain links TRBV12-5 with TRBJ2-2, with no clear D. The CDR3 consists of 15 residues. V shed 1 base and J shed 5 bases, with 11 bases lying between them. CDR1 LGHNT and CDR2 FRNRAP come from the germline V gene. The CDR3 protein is CASGLGPRATGELFF. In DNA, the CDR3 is TGTGCTAGTGGTTTGGGGCCGCGAGCGACCGGGGAGCTGTTTTTT.

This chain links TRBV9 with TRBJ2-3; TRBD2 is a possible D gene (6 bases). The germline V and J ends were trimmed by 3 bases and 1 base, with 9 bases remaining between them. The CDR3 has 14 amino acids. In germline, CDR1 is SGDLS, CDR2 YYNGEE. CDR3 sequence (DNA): TGTGCCAGCAGCGCACCTAGCGGCACAGATACGCAGTATTTT. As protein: CASSAPSGTDTQYF.

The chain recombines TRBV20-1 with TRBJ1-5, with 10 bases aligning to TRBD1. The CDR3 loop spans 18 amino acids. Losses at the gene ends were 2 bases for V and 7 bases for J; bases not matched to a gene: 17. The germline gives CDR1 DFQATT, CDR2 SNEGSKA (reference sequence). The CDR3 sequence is CSARPNRPGQGFGQPQHF. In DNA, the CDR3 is TGCAGTGCTAGACCAAATAGACCGGGACAGGGGTTCGGCCAGCCCCAGCATTTT.

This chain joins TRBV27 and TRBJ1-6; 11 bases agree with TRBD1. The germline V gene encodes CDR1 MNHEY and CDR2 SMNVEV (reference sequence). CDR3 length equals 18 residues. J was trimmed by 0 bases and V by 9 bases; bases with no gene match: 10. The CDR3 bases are TGTGCCAGTTCGCTCGGGACAGGGGGGAGCTCCTATAATTCACCCCTCCACTTT. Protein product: CASSLGTGGSSYNSPLHF.